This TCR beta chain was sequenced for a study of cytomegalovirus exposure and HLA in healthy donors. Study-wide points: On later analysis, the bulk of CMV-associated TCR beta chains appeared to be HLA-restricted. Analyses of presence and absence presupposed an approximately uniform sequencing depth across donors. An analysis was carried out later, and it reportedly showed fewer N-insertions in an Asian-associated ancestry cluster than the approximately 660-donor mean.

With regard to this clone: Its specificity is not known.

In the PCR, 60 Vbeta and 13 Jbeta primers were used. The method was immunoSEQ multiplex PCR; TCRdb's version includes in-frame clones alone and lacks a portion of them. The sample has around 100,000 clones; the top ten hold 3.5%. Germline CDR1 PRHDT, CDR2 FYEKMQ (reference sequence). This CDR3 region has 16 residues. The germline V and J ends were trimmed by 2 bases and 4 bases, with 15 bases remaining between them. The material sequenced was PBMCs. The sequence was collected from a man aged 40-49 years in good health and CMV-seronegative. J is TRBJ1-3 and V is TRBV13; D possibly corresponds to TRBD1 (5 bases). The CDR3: CASSLSVAGSGNTIYF. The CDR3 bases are TGTGCCAGCAGCTTAAGTGTTGCAGGGTCAGGAAACACCATATATTTT.